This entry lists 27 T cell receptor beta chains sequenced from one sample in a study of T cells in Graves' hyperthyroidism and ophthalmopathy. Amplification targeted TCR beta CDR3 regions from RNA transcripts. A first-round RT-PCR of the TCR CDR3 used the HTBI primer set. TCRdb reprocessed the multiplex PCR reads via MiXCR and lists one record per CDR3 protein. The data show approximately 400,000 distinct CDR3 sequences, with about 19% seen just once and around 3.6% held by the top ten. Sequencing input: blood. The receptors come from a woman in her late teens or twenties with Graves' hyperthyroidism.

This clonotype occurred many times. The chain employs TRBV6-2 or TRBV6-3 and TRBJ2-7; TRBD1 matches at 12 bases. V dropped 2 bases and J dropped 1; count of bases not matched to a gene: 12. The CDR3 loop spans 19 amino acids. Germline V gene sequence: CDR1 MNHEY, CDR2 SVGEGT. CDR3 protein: CASSYRGTGGPPLSYEQYF. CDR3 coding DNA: TGTGCCAGCAGTTACAGGGGGACAGGGGGCCCTCCTTTGTCCTACGAGCAGTACTTC.

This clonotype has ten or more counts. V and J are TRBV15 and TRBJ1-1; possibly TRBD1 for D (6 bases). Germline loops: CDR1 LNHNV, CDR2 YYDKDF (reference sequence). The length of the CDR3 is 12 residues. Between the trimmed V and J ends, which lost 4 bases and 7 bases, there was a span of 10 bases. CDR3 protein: CATSIGQYEAFF. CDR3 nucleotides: TGTGCCACCAGCATTGGACAGTATGAAGCTTTCTTT.

The CDR3 coding sequence is TGTGCCAGCAGTGAAGGGATGGGCACTGAAGCTTTCTTT. This sequence encodes CASSEGMGTEAFF. The chain has TRBV2 and TRBJ1-1; the D is unclear. V lost 1 base and J 4 bases, leaving 7 bases between the germline ends. Germline V gene lookup returns CDR1 SNHLY and CDR2 FYNNEI. The CDR3 loop spans 13 amino acids.

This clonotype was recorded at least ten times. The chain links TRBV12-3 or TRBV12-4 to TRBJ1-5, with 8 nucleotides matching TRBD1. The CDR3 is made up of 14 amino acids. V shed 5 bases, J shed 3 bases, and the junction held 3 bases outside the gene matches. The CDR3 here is CASSPDRVNQPQHF. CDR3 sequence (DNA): TGTGCCAGCAGTCCGGACAGGGTCAATCAGCCCCAGCATTTT.

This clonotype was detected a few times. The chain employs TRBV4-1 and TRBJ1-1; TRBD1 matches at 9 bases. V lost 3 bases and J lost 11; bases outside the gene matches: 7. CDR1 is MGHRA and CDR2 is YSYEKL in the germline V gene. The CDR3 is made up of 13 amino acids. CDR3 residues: CASSHAETGGAFF. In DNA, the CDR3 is TGCGCCAGCAGCCATGCAGAGACAGGGGGGGCTTTCTTT.

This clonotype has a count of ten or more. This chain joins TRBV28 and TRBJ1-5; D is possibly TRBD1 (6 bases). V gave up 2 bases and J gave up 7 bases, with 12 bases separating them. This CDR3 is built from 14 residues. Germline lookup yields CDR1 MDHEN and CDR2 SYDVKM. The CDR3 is CASSLVQGEQPQHF. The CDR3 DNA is TGTGCCAGCAGTTTAGTACAGGGAGAGCAGCCCCAGCATTTT. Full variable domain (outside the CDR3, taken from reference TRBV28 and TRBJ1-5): DVKVTQSSRYLVKRTGEKVFLECVQDMDHENMFWYRQDPGLGLRLIYFSYDVKMKEKGDIPEGYSVSREKKERFSLILESASTNQTSMYLCASSLVQGEQPQHFGDGTRLSIL.

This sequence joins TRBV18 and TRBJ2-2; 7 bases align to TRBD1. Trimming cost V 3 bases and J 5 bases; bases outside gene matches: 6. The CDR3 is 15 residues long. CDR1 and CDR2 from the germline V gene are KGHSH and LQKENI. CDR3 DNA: TGTGCCAGCTCACCCTTCACAGGGGAAACCGGGGAGCTGTTTTTT. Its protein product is CASSPFTGETGELFF.

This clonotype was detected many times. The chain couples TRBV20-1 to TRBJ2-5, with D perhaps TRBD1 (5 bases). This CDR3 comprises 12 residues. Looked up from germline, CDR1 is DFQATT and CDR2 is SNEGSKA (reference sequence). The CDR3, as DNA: TGCAGCCAAACAGGTGTGGGGGAGACCCAGTACTTC. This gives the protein CSQTGVGETQYF.

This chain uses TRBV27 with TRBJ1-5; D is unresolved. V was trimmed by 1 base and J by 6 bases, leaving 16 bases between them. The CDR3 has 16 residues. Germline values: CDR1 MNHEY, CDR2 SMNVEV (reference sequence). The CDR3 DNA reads TGTGCCAGCAGTTTATTCTGGGCGGGAGCGGCTCAGCCCCAGCATTTT. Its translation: CASSLFWAGAAQPQHF.

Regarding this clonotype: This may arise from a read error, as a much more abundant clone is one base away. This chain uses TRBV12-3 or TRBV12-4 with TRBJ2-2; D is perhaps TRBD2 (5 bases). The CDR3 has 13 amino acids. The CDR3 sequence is CASSLGRAGELLF. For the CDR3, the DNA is TGTGCCAGCAGTTTAGGGCGAGCCGGGGAGCTGTTGTTT.

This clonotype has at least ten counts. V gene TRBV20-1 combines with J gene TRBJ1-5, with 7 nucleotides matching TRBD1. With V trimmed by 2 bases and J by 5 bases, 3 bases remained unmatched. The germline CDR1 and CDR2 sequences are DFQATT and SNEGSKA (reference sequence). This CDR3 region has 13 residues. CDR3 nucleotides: TGCAGTGCTAGATCGCAGGGGGATCAGCCCCAGCATTTT. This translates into CSARSQGDQPQHF.

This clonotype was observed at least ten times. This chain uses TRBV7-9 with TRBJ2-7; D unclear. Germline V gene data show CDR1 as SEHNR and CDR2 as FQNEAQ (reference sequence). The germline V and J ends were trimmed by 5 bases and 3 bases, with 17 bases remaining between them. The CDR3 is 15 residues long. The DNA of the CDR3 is TGTGCCAGCAGCCGAAGGTCGAGCGTGGGCTACGAGCAGTACTTC. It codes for CASSRRSSVGYEQYF.

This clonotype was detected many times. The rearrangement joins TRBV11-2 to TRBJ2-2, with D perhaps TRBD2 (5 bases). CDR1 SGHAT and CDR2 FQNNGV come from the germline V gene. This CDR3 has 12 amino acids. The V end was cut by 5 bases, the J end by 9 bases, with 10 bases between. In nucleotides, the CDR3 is TGTGCCAGCAGCGACGGGAAAAGGGAGCTGTTTTTT. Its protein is CASSDGKRELFF. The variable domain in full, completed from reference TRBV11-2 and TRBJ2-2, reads EAGVAQSPRYKIIEKRQSVAFWCNPISGHATLYWYQQILGQGPKLLIQFQNNGVVDDSQLPKDRFSAERLKGVDSTLKIQPAKLEDSAVYLCASSDGKRELFFGEGSRLTVL.

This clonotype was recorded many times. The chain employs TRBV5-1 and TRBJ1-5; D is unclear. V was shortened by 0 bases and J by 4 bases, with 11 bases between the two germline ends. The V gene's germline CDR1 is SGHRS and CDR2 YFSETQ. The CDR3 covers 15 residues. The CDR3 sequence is CASSLADPENQPQHF. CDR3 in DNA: TGCGCCAGCAGCTTGGCGGATCCAGAAAATCAGCCCCAGCATTTT. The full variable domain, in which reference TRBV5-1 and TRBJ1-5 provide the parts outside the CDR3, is KAGVTQTPRYLIKTRGQQVTLSCSPISGHRSVSWYQQTPGQGLQFLFEYFSETQRNKGNFPGRFSGRQFSNSRSEMNVSTLELGDSALYLCASSLADPENQPQHFGDGTRLSIL.

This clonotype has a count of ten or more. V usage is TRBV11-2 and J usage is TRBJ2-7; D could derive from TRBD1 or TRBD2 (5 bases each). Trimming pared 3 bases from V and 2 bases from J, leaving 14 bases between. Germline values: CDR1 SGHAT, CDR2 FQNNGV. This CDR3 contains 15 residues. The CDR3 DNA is TGTGCCAGCAGCTTCCCCCGTCAGGGACCCTACGAGCAGTACTTC. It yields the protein CASSFPRQGPYEQYF. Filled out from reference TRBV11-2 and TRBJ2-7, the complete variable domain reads EAGVAQSPRYKIIEKRQSVAFWCNPISGHATLYWYQQILGQGPKLLIQFQNNGVVDDSQLPKDRFSAERLKGVDSTLKIQPAKLEDSAVYLCASSFPRQGPYEQYFGPGTRLTVT.

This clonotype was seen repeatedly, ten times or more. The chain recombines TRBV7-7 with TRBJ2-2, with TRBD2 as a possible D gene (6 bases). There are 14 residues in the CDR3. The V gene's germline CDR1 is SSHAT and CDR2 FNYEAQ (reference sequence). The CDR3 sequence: CASGPGRNTGELFF. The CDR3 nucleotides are TGTGCTAGCGGACCCGGACGGAACACCGGGGAGCTGTTTTTT.

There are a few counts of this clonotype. The CDR3 loop is CASSEPRDRQNGYTF. In nucleotides, the CDR3 is TGTGCCAGCAGCGAGCCCCGGGACAGGCAGAATGGCTACACCTTC. The chain is built from TRBV9 and TRBJ1-2; 8 nucleotides line up with TRBD1. Losses at the gene ends were 3 bases for V and 6 bases for J; bases not matched to a gene: 10. This CDR3 comprises 15 residues. Germline CDR1 reads SGDLS; CDR2 reads YYNGEE. The whole variable domain, filled in from reference TRBV9 and TRBJ1-2, reads DSGVTQTPKHLITATGQRVTLRCSPRSGDLSVYWYQQSLDQGLQFLIQYYNGEERAKGNILERFSAQQFPDLHSELNLSSLELGDSALYFCASSEPRDRQNGYTFGSGTRLTVV.

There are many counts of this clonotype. CDR3 in DNA: TGCAGTGCTGCGAACCTCCGGGACAGGGATGAGACCCAGTACTTC. Translated, it gives CSAANLRDRDETQYF. The chain is built from TRBV20-1 and TRBJ2-5; 9 bases fit TRBD1. Looked up from germline, CDR1 is DFQATT and CDR2 is SNEGSKA (reference sequence). The CDR3 is made up of 15 amino acids. Trimming removed 5 bases from V and 5 bases from J; junction bases left unmatched: 12.

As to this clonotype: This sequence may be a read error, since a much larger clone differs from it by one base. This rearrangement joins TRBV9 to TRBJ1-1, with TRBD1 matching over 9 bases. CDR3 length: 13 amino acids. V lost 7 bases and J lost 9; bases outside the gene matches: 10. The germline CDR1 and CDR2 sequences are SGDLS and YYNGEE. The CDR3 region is CASGRDRVDQAFF. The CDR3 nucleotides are TGTGCCAGCGGTCGGGACAGGGTGGACCAAGCTTTCTTT.

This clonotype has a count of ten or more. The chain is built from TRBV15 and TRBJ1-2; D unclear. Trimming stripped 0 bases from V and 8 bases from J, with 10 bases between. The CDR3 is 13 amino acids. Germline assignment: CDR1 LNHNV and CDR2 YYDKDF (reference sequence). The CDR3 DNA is TGTGCCACCAGCAGAGACCGCATTACGGGCTACACCTTC. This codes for CATSRDRITGYTF.

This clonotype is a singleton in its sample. CDR3 loop: CASSLSGSGNQPQHF. The DNA of the CDR3 is TGTGCCAGCAGTTTATCAGGGTCAGGCAATCAGCCCCAGCATTTT. This chain uses TRBV27 with TRBJ1-5; D is uncertain. The V and J ends lost 0 bases and 2 bases respectively, with 8 bases between them. Per germline, CDR1 MNHEY and CDR2 SMNVEV (reference sequence). This CDR3 spans 15 amino acids.

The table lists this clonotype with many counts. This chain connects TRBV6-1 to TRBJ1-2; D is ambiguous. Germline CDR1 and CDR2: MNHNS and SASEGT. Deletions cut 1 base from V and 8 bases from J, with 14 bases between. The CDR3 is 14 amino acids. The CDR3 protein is CASSEVRVTDGYTF. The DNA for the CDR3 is TGTGCCAGCAGTGAAGTTAGGGTGACGGACGGCTACACCTTC.

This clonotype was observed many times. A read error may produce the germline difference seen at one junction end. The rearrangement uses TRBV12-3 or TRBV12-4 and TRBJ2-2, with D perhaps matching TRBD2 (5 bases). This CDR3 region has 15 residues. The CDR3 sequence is CASSLVARHTGKLFF. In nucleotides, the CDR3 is TGTGCCAGCAGTTTAGTCGCTAGGCACACCGGGAAGCTGTTTTTT.

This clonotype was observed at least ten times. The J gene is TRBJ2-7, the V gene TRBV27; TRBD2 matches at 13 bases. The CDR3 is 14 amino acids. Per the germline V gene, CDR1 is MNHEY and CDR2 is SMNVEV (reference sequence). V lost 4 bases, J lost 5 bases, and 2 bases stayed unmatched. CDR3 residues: CASSSGLAGDEQYF. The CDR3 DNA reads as TGTGCCAGCAGTTCCGGACTAGCGGGGGACGAGCAGTACTTC.

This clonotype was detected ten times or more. CDR3 in amino acids: CASSYSDSRGTYNGYTF. The CDR3 nucleotides read TGTGCCAGCAGTTACTCGGACAGCCGGGGGACCTATAATGGCTACACCTTC. The V gene is TRBV6-5, the J gene TRBJ1-2; a weak D match, TRBD1 (6 bases). Germline CDR1 and CDR2: MNHEY and SVGAGI. The CDR3 length is 17 residues. Trimming removed 0 bases at V and 6 bases at J, with 20 bases between.

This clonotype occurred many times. CDR3 loop: CASSLGLGIGNQPQHF. CDR3 coding DNA: TGTGCCAGCAGTTTAGGTCTAGGTATTGGCAATCAGCCCCAGCATTTT. The chain links TRBV27 to TRBJ1-5; D call uncertain. Germline V gives CDR1 MNHEY, CDR2 SMNVEV (reference sequence). There are 16 residues in the CDR3. Trimming shortened V by 2 bases and J by 2 bases, and 13 bases separated the two germline ends.

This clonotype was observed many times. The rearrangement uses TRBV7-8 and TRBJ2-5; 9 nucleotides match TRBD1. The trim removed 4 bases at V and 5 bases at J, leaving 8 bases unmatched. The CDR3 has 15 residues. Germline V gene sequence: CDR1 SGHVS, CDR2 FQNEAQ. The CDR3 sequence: CASSSQQGAGETQYF. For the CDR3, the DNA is TGTGCCAGCAGCTCCCAACAGGGGGCGGGGGAGACCCAGTACTTC.